Presented here are 8 T cell receptor beta chains from one specimen sequenced in a study of blood T cell repertoires in COVID-19. Sequencing used immunoSEQ multiplex PCR; TCRdb keeps in-frame clones, though not all of them. There are around 130,000 clones in the sample; 80% to 90% occur only once, and more than 10% lies in the top ten. Specimen: peripheral blood. The receptor set was obtained from a human donor in a cohort sampled during active COVID-19.

The chain couples TRBV7-8 to TRBJ2-3; possibly TRBD2 for D (6 bases). This CDR3 contains 16 residues. The germline CDR1 and CDR2 sequences are SGHVS and FQNEAQ. V was shortened by 5 bases and J by 3 bases, with 18 bases between the two germline ends. The CDR3: CASSPTGRGGTDTQYF. The CDR3 DNA is TGTGCCAGCAGCCCCACGGGGCGGGGCGGAACAGATACGCAGTATTTT. Looking up the rest from reference TRBV7-8 and TRBJ2-3 gives the full variable domain: GAGVSQSPRYKVAKRGQDVALRCDPISGHVSLFWYQQALGQGPEFLTYFQNEAQLDKSGLPSDRFFAERPEGSVSTLKIQRTQQEDSAVYLCASSPTGRGGTDTQYFGPGTRLTVL.

The V gene is TRBV19, the J gene TRBJ2-1; 13 positions agree with TRBD2. CDR1 and CDR2 (germline): LNHDA, SQIVND (reference sequence). This CDR3 comprises 16 residues. V shed 7 bases and J 0 bases; nucleotides not matched to a gene: 3. CDR3 coding DNA: TGTGCCAGTAAACTAGCGGGGGGGAGCTCCTACAATGAGCAGTTCTTC. It codes for CASKLAGGSSYNEQFF.

This chain uses TRBV15 with TRBJ1-5, with D perhaps matching TRBD1 (5 bases). The CDR3 has 14 amino acids. Germline assignment: CDR1 LNHNV and CDR2 YYDKDF (reference sequence). V shed 3 bases and J shed 9 bases, with 15 bases lying between them. This CDR3 reads CATSSQKDTRPQHF. In DNA, the CDR3 is TGTGCCACCAGCAGCCAAAAGGACACCCGGCCCCAGCATTTT. The complete variable domain, with remaining parts taken from reference TRBV15 and TRBJ1-5, reads DAMVIQNPRYQVTQFGKPVTLSCSQTLNHNVMYWYQQKSSQAPKLLFHYYDKDFNNEADTPDNFQSRRPNTSFCFLDIRSPGLGDTAMYLCATSSQKDTRPQHFGDGTRLSIL.

This clone turned up a few times. The rearrangement uses TRBV2 and TRBJ2-2, with 13 bases fitting TRBD2. V was pared by 6 bases and J by 4 bases, with 14 bases of the junction left unmatched. Germline V gives CDR1 SNHLY, CDR2 FYNNEI. CDR3 length: 19 residues. The CDR3 DNA follows: TGTGCCAGCAGGATGGAGGGACTAGCGGGGTCCCGGGTCACCGGGGAGCTGTTTTTT. It yields the protein CASRMEGLAGSRVTGELFF.

This clone was picked up one time. The rearrangement uses TRBV6-6 and TRBJ1-2; D is ambiguous. Trimming stripped 7 bases from V and 0 bases from J, with 6 bases between. The CDR3 extends over 12 amino acids. Germline CDR1 MNHNY, CDR2 SVGAGI (reference sequence). The CDR3 nucleotides are TGTGCCAGCACTCCAGCTAACTATGGCTACACCTTC. Encoded protein: CASTPANYGYTF.

The rearrangement links TRBV5-1 to TRBJ1-1; the D gene is possibly TRBD1 (6 bases). V dropped 5 bases and J dropped 5 bases, with 19 bases sitting between them. The germline V gene encodes CDR1 SGHRS and CDR2 YFSETQ. This CDR3 contains 15 residues. The CDR3 protein is CASSPLRGAITEAFF. The CDR3 nucleotides are TGCGCCAGCAGTCCGCTTCGGGGGGCGATAACTGAAGCTTTCTTT.

The chain couples TRBV2 to TRBJ1-2, with 9 bases lining up with TRBD1. Germline V CDR1 and CDR2: SNHLY, FYNNEI. V was pared by 6 bases and J by 7 bases, with 9 bases of the junction left unmatched. This CDR3 comprises 14 residues. The CDR3 DNA reads as TGTGCCAGCAGCGAATGGGGGACAGGGCTTGGCTACACCTTC. Its translation: CASSEWGTGLGYTF.

As concerns this clone: This CDR3 is also generated by other DNA sequences in the sample. The rearrangement joins TRBV7-8 to TRBJ1-1; 8 bases line up with TRBD1. V shed 5 bases, J shed 1 base, and the junction held 3 bases outside the gene matches. The CDR3 is 14 amino acids. Germline CDR1 SGHVS, CDR2 FQNEAQ. This chain's CDR3 is CASSIGQGNTEAFF. CDR3 bases: TGTGCCAGCAGCATTGGACAGGGGAACACTGAAGCTTTCTTT.